This entry describes one T cell receptor (beta chain). Its antigen is unknown. V shed 5 bases and J 2 bases; nucleotides not matched to a gene: 7. Per germline, CDR1 SGHVS and CDR2 FQNEAQ. The CDR3 extends over 16 amino acids. The repertoire was sequenced with immunoSEQ multiplex PCR; TCRdb's copy has only in-frame clones and lacks some. The data contain about 100,000 clones, approximately 89% of them singletons. The sample originates from a study of T cell responses to AZD1222 COVID-19 vaccine. Study-level results: Repertoire sampling occurred only after the peak T cell response.

The sample consisted of peripheral blood, taken 28 days after the second AZD1222 dose. The clonotype comes from an adult who received the AZD1222 COVID-19 vaccine. The rearrangement uses TRBV7-8 and TRBJ2-7; 12 positions match TRBD2. CDR3 DNA: TGTGCCAGCAGCCTGTCGCTAGCGGGAGGGGCCTACGAGCAGTACTTC. Its protein is CASSLSLAGGAYEQYF.